The sequence of this T cell receptor beta chain was determined in a study of Graves' ophthalmopathy and Graves' hyperthyroidism. Per the germline V gene, CDR1 is MDHEN and CDR2 is SYDVKM. The CDR3 consists of 11 residues. V was pared by 4 bases and J by 11 bases, with 6 bases between. Ten or more counts support this clonotype. RNA transcripts were the source from which TCR beta CDR3 regions were amplified. First-round RT-PCR relied on HTBI primers, and a second-round multiplex PCR came next. TCRdb called the multiplex PCR reads again in MiXCR, with one record for every CDR3 protein. This sample has approximately 210,000 distinct CDR3 sequences, with over 25% found just once.

The chain carries TRBV28 and TRBJ1-6; D ambiguous. The clonotype originates from a man aged 50 to 60 with Graves' ophthalmopathy. Sequences were obtained from peripheral blood. The CDR3 loop is CASSSEPPLHF. The CDR3 DNA reads TGTGCCAGCAGTTCGGAGCCACCCCTCCACTTT.